This is a list of T cell receptor beta chains from one sample in a study of blood T cells in healthy people across ages. TCRdb used MiXCR to reprocess the 5' RACE reads, holding one entry per CDR3 protein. This table holds hundreds of thousands of distinct CDR3 sequences, 53% found once. The source material was blood. These receptors came from a man at least 80 years old in good health. CDR3s include the opening cysteine and the closing phenylalanine or tryptophan.

TRBV6-6	16	TRBJ2-5	CASSDTGTGYPLGQYF
TRBV11-3	15	TRBJ2-7	CASSFGLAGVAEQYF
TRBV7-3	15	TRBJ2-3	CASSLSGNQADTQYF
TRBV27	17	TRBJ2-5	CASSFRNLGGSSKTQYF
TRBV6-6	14	TRBJ1-2	CASRGQGLLYGYTF
TRBV5-1	11	TRBJ2-7	CASDSSYEQYF
TRBV7-2	16	TRBJ2-7	CASSLATGEEAYEQYF
TRBV29-1	11	TRBJ2-3	CSVPTGAVQYF
TRBV27	17	TRBJ1-5	CASRSSLTGAAGQPQHF
TRBV5-1	16	TRBJ2-1	CASSLGRFASYNEQFF
TRBV15	20	TRBJ2-3	CATSRDRRGAGGPRTDTQYF
TRBV3-1	14	TRBJ1-1	CASSHRVGGTEAFF
TRBV20-1	12	TRBJ2-5	CSARVVEETQYF
TRBV6-5	15	-	CASSYSTRGSYEQYF
TRBV29-1	13	TRBJ2-1	CSAEGTSGTEQFF
TRBV7-8	16	TRBJ2-1	CASSFREGGGYNEQFF
TRBV5-1	16	TRBJ2-1	CASSLLAELIYNGQFF
TRBV7-2	15	TRBJ2-1	CASTLGGTLYNEQFF
TRBV28	11	TRBJ2-7	CASHKSYEQYF
TRBV10-3	13	-	CAISDRDRDEQYF
TRBV12-3/TRBV12-4	16	TRBJ2-1	CASSSKGRSSYNEQFF
TRBV10-3	13	TRBJ1-5	CAISESKGQPQHF
TRBV7-3	15	TRBJ2-7	CASSLTGQDSYEQYF
TRBV27	14	TRBJ2-1	CASKPGSSYNEQFF
TRBV5-1	13	TRBJ2-1	CASSPLGGGEQFF
TRBV7-7	14	-	CASSPALQGVEQYF
TRBV5-1	14	TRBJ1-4	CASSPRGRDEKLFF
TRBV6-1	15	TRBJ1-2	CASSGQRTGDYGYTF
TRBV3-1	14	-	CASSQGSGVGEQYF
TRBV20-1	14	-	CSVQREYTYNEQYF
TRBV20-1	16	TRBJ2-7	CSARASGTSGRNEQYF
TRBV7-9	16	TRBJ2-3	CASSQGLAGGGRYAYF
TRBV7-9	15	TRBJ1-1	CASSLSNRVATEAFF
TRBV6-4	12	TRBJ2-5	CVTPAGRETQYF
TRBV5-1	12	-	CVSSLRENEQYF
TRBV3-1	16	TRBJ1-5	CASSQESGRGHQPQHF
TRBV7-2	14	TRBJ1-2	CASFTGALNYGYTF
TRBV20-1	14	TRBJ1-5	CSARERKSNQPQHF
TRBV10-3	14	TRBJ2-2	CAISDSSPTGELFF
TRBV7-2	15	TRBJ2-3	CASSSAGIQRGTQYF
TRBV7-3	15	TRBJ2-1	CASSLTRAAYNEQFF
TRBV19	15	TRBJ2-3	CASRRRTSGTDTQYF
TRBV11-1	13	TRBJ1-1	CASSRGMNTEAFF
TRBV6-1	12	TRBJ2-5	CASTLGVIEQYF
TRBV11-3	12	TRBJ2-1	CASSLDQIEQFF